This TCR beta chain was sequenced for a study of T cell responses to AZD1222 COVID-19 vaccine. Method: immunoSEQ multiplex PCR; TCRdb's copy keeps in-frame clones and lacks some. The table includes about 150,000 clones, just under 95% detected once. Germline V gene data show CDR1 as KGHSH and CDR2 as LQKENI. V lost 6 bases, J lost 2 bases, and 13 bases lay in between. This CDR3 is built from 15 residues. The rearrangement links TRBV18 to TRBJ2-2; D perhaps matches TRBD1 (6 bases). This sequence was found in an adult in good health. The sample in question was peripheral blood, obtained on day 0 of AZD1222 vaccination. CDR3 in amino acids: CASSPIQGNTGELFF. CDR3 in DNA: TGTGCCAGCTCCCCTATACAGGGAAACACCGGGGAGCTGTTTTTT.